In its sample, the clone carrying this T cell receptor (beta chain) was seen once. Clones were sequenced by immunoSEQ multiplex PCR, and TCRdb holds only the in-frame ones, with some missing. The top ten clones hold over 13% of a sample with 90,000 or so clones, approximately 90% of them seen once. There are 17 residues in the CDR3. V dropped 1 base and J dropped 2; count of bases not matched to a gene: 11. CDR1 is SGHDT and CDR2 is YYEEEE in the germline V gene. The data are from a study of control samples from healthy donors and cancer patients. The receptor's source is a woman aged 70-85 years in good health. Sample: blood. This chain links TRBV5-6 with TRBJ1-2; 7 nucleotides align to TRBD1. CDR3 amino acids: CASSLLGQPVSNYGYTF. In nucleotides, the CDR3 is TGTGCCAGCAGCTTGTTGGGACAGCCAGTTTCCAACTATGGCTACACCTTC.